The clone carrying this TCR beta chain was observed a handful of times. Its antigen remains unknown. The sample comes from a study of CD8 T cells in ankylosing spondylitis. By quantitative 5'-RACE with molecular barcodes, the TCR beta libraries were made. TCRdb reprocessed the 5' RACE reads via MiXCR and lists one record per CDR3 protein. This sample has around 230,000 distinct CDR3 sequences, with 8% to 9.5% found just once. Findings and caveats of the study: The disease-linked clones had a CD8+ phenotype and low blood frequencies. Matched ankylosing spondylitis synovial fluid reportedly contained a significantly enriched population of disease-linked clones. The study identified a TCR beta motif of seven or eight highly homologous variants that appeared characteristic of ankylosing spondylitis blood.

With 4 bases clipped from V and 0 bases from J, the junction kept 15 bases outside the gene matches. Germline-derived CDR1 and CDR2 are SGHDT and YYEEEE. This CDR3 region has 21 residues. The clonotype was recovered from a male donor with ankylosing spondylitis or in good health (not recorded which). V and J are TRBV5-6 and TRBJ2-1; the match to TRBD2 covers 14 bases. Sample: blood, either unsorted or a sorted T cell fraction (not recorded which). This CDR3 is CASSPRRPGLAGVHSYNEQFF. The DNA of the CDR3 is TGTGCCAGCAGCCCGAGAAGACCGGGACTAGCGGGAGTCCACTCCTACAATGAGCAGTTCTTC.